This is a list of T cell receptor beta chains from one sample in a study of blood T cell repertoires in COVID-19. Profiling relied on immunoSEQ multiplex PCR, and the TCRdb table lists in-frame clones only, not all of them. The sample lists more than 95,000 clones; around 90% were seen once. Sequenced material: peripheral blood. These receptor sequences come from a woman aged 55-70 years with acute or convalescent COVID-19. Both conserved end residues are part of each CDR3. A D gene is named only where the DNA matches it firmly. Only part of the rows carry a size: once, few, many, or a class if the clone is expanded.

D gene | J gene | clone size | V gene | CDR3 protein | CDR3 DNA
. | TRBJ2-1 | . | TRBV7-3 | CASSLRLVGYNEQFF | TGTGCCAGCAGCTTAAGACTAGTCGGATACAATGAGCAGTTCTTC
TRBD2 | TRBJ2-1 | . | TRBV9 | CASSVEVLAGVEQFF | TGTGCCAGCAGCGTAGAGGTATTAGCGGGGGTGGAGCAGTTCTTC
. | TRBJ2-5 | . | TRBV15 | CATSRVPPLAAETQYF | TGTGCCACCAGCAGAGTCCCTCCCCTGGCGGCGGAGACCCAGTACTTC
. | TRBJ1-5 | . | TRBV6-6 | CASSSYQELQPQHF | TGTGCCAGCAGTTCCTACCAGGAACTTCAGCCCCAGCATTTT
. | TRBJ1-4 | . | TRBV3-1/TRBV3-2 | CASSPMRGNGNEKLFF | TGTGCCAGCAGCCCGATGCGGGGGAATGGTAATGAAAAACTGTTTTTT
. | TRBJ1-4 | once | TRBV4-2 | CASSAGTTNEKLFF | TGTGCCAGCAGCGCAGGGACAACTAATGAAAAACTGTTTTTT
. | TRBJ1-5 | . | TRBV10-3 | CAISQGYSNQPQHF | TGTGCCATCAGTCAGGGGTATAGCAATCAGCCCCAGCATTTT
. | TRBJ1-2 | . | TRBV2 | CASREFRGPVGYGYTF | TGTGCCAGCAGAGAATTCAGGGGCCCGGTTGGCTATGGCTACACCTTC
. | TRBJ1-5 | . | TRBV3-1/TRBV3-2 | CASSQGGNQPQHF | TGTGCCAGCAGCCAAGGAGGGAACCAGCCCCAGCATTTT
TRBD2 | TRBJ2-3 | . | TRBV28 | CASSPAGGSTDTQYF | TGTGCCAGCAGTCCAGCGGGAGGTAGCACAGATACGCAGTATTTT
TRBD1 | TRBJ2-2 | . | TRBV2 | CASRTGGSAGELFF | TGTGCCAGCAGGACAGGGGGGTCCGCCGGGGAGCTGTTTTTT
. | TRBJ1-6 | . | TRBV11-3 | CASTSLGQGSSPLHF | TGTGCCAGCACCTCGCTAGGTCAGGGGAGTTCACCCCTCCACTTT
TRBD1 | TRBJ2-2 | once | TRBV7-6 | CASSSWTGDAGELFF | TGTGCCAGCAGCAGTTGGACAGGGGACGCCGGGGAGCTGTTTTTT
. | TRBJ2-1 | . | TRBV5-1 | CASSPPGLINEQFF | TGCGCCAGCAGCCCTCCCGGACTTATCAATGAGCAGTTCTTC
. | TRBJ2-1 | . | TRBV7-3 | CASSSGAQGEQFF | TGTGCCAGCAGCTCAGGGGCCCAGGGTGAGCAGTTCTTC
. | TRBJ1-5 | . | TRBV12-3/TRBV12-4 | CASSREGNQPQHF | TGTGCCAGCTCCCGCGAGGGCAATCAGCCCCAGCATTTT
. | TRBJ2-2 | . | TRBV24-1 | CATSAPVGDTGELFF | TGTGCCACCAGTGCCCCAGTGGGCGACACCGGGGAGCTGTTTTTT
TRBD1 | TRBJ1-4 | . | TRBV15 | CATSSRPGTGEKLFF | TGTGCCACCAGCAGCCGTCCCGGGACAGGGGAAAAACTGTTTTTT
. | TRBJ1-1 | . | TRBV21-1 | CASSPRDTFEVNTEAFF | TGTGCCAGCAGCCCCCGGGACACCTTTGAGGTGAACACTGAAGCTTTCTTT
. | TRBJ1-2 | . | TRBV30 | CAWSRAGYGYTF | TGTGCCTGGAGTAGGGCAGGGTATGGCTACACCTTC
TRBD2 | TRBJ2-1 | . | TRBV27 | CASSSRTSGRAGDYNEQFF | TGTGCCAGCAGTTCTAGGACTAGCGGGAGGGCCGGGGATTACAATGAGCAGTTCTTC
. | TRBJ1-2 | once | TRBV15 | CATSRDRRNYGYTF | TGTGCCACCAGCAGAGATAGGCGGAACTATGGCTACACCTTC
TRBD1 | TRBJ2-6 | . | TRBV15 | CATSTGQGNSGANVLTF | TGTGCCACCAGCACGGGACAGGGAAACTCTGGGGCCAACGTCCTGACTTTC
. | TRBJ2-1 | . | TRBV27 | CASTKWGVAADNEQFF | TGTGCCAGCACTAAATGGGGAGTAGCGGCAGACAATGAGCAGTTCTTC
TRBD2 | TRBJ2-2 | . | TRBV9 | CASSAGGLAGGPATGELFF | TGTGCCAGCAGCGCGGGGGGACTAGCGGGAGGGCCGGCCACCGGGGAGCTGTTTTTT
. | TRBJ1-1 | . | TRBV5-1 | CASSSRTVNTEAFF | TGCGCCAGCAGTTCAAGGACAGTGAACACTGAAGCTTTCTTT